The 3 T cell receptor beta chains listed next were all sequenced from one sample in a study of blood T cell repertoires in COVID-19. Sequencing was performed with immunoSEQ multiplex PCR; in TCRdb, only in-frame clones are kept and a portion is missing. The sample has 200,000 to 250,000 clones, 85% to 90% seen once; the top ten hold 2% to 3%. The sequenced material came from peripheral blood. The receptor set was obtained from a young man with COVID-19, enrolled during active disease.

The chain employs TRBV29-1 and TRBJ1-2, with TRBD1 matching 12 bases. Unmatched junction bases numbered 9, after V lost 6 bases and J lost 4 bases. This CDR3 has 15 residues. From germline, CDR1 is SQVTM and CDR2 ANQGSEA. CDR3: CSVRIGTGGGYGYTF. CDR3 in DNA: TGCAGCGTAAGAATAGGGACAGGGGGCGGCTATGGCTACACCTTC.

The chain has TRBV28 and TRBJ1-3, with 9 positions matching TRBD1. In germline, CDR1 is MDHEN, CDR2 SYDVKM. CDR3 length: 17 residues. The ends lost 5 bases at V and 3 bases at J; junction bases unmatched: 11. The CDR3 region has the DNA TGTGCCAGCAGTACCAGGACAGGGGTGTTTCGTGGAAACACCATATATTTT. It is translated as CASSTRTGVFRGNTIYF.

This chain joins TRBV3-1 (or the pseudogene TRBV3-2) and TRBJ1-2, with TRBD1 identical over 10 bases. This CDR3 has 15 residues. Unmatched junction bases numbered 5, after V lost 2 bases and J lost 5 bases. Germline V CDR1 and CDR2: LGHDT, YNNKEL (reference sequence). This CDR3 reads CASSQPDRGVYGYTF. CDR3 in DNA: TGTGCCAGCAGCCAACCGGACAGGGGGGTTTATGGCTACACCTTC.